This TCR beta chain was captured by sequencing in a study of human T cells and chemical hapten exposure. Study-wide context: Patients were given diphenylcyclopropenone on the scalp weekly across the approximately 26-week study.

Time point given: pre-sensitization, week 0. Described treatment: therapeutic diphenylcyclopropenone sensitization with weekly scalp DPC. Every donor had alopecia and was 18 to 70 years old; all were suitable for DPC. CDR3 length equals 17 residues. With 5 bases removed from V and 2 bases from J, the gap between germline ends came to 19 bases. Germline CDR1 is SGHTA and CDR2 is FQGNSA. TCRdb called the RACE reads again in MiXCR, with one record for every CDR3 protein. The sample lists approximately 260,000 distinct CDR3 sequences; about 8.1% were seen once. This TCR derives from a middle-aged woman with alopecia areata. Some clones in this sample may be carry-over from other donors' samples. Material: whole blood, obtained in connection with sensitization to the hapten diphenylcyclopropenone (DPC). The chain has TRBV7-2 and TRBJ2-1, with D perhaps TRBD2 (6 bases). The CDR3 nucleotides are TGTGCCAGCAGCCCCCCCACTCCGCGGGATACCTACAATGAGCAGTTCTTC. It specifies CASSPPTPRDTYNEQFF. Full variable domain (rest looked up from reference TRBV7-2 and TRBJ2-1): GAGVSQSPSNKVTEKGKDVELRCDPISGHTALYWYRQSLGQGLEFLIYFQGNSAPDKSGLPSDRFSAERTGGSVSTLTIQRTQQEDSAVYLCASSPPTPRDTYNEQFFGPGTRLTVL.